The 21 T cell receptor beta chains below come from one sample, sequenced in a study. MiXCR, applied by TCRdb to the 5' RACE reads, yields one record per CDR3 protein. The top ten hold roughly 2.3% of the sample, which has more than 55,000 distinct CDR3 sequences, 26% seen once. Tregs were sorted as CD4+CD25+CD127-/low cells. The sample consisted of tumor-infiltrating Tregs sorted from the breast tumor. The receptors here all came from a female donor with breast cancer.

The chain couples TRBV7-9 to TRBJ2-5; D unresolved. The germline V gene has CDR1 SEHNR and CDR2 FQNEAQ (reference sequence). Trimming stripped 3 bases from V and 2 bases from J, with 13 bases between. The CDR3 loop spans 15 amino acids. CDR3 region: CASSFSLGHQETQYF. CDR3 coding DNA: TGTGCCAGCAGCTTTTCCCTAGGGCATCAAGAGACCCAGTACTTC.

This clonotype was detected only once. This may stem from a read error, because a much larger clone lies one nucleotide away. CDR3: CTSSLSSGGTWNEQFF. The CDR3 nucleotides read TGCACCAGCAGCTTGTCTAGCGGGGGTACGTGGAATGAGCAGTTCTTC. The V call is TRBV5-1, the J call TRBJ2-1; 10 bases match TRBD2. Germline V lookup: CDR1 SGHRS, CDR2 YFSETQ. The CDR3 loop spans 16 amino acids.

The genes are TRBV20-1 and TRBJ2-1, with 11 bases identical to TRBD2. Germline CDR1 DFQATT, CDR2 SNEGSKA (reference sequence). With 1 base clipped from V and 6 bases from J, the junction kept 5 bases outside the gene matches. This CDR3 has 15 residues. The CDR3 loop reads CSARVFGTSGNEQFF. The CDR3 DNA sequence: TGCAGTGCTAGAGTTTTTGGGACTAGCGGCAATGAGCAGTTCTTC.

In its sample, this clonotype was seen a few times. The chain uses TRBV7-2 and TRBJ2-1; 8 bases agree with TRBD2. V shed 5 bases, J shed 4 bases, and the junction held 4 bases outside the gene matches. This CDR3 is 14 amino acids long. Germline V gene lookup returns CDR1 SGHTA and CDR2 FQGNSA. CDR3 sequence reads: CTSSRTSGYNEQFF. In DNA, the CDR3 is TGTACCAGCAGCCGAACTAGCGGATACAATGAGCAGTTCTTC. The variable domain in full, completed from reference TRBV7-2 and TRBJ2-1, reads GAGVSQSPSNKVTEKGKDVELRCDPISGHTALYWYRQSLGQGLEFLIYFQGNSAPDKSGLPSDRFSAERTGGSVSTLTIQRTQQEDSAVYLCTSSRTSGYNEQFFGPGTRLTVL.

The rearrangement uses TRBV5-1 and TRBJ1-1; TRBD1 matches 9 bases. The CDR3 consists of 16 residues. Germline V gives CDR1 SGHRS, CDR2 YFSETQ. Unmatched junction bases numbered 6, after V lost 3 bases and J lost 0 bases. CDR3 DNA: TGCGCCAGCAGCTCAGGGACAGGGAACATGAACACTGAAGCTTTCTTT. Amino acid sequence: CASSSGTGNMNTEAFF.

The CDR3 loop reads CASSPEPGSGETQYF. CDR3 in DNA: TGTGCCAGCTCACCAGAGCCGGGTTCGGGGGAGACCCAGTACTTC. The chain uses TRBV18 and TRBJ2-5, with a tentative D call TRBD2 (5 bases). The CDR3 has 15 amino acids. V shed 2 bases and J shed 5 bases, with 15 bases lying between them. CDR1 and CDR2 (germline): KGHSH, LQKENI.

This clonotype was detected ten times or more. This chain links TRBV4-1 with TRBJ2-7; TRBD2 matches at 7 bases. This CDR3 has 16 residues. Germline trimming cut 1 base from V and 0 bases from J; bases unmatched to any gene: 6. Per germline, CDR1 MGHRA and CDR2 YSYEKL. The DNA of the CDR3 is TGCGCCAGCAGCCAAGGTGGCGGGAGAAGCTCCTACGAGCAGTACTTC. It encodes CASSQGGGRSSYEQYF.

This clonotype occurred a few times. The rearrangement links TRBV6-2 or TRBV6-3 to TRBJ2-1; unclear D gene. The V end was cut by 4 bases, the J end by 5 bases, with 15 bases between. CDR1 and CDR2 from the germline V gene are MNHEY and SVGEGT. The CDR3 is 15 amino acids. The CDR3 coding sequence is TGTGCCAGCAGTTTTTCAAGGGTTTTCCACAATGAGCAGTTCTTC. As protein: CASSFSRVFHNEQFF.

The chain links TRBV7-3 to TRBJ2-1; tentative D call: TRBD1 (5 bases). The CDR3 is 15 amino acids. Germline CDR1 and CDR2: SGHTA and FQGTGA. The V end lost 0 bases, the J end lost 9 bases, and 15 bases lay between the germline ends. The DNA for the CDR3 is TGTGCCAGCAGCTTAACTTCCAGGGCGATCAGTGAGCAGTTCTTC. It specifies CASSLTSRAISEQFF.

This clonotype was counted ten times or more. The CDR3 nucleotides read TGCAGTGCTTGCCCCCTAGCGGGAGGCTACAATGAGCAGTTCTTC. Translating it yields CSACPLAGGYNEQFF. This chain joins TRBV20-1 and TRBJ2-1, with 11 bases identical to TRBD2. The V gene's germline CDR1 is DFQATT and CDR2 SNEGSKA (reference sequence). The trim removed 5 bases at V and 3 bases at J, leaving 6 bases unmatched. CDR3 length: 15 amino acids.

The rearrangement links TRBV9 to TRBJ2-3, with 12 bases aligning to TRBD2. Germline V gives CDR1 SGDLS, CDR2 YYNGEE. This CDR3 has 16 residues. After removal of 4 bases from V and 6 bases from J, the junction contained 9 bases not matched to a gene. CDR3 bases: TGTGCCAGCAGCCTTCCCCCTAGCGGGGGGGCGGATACGCAGTATTTT. Amino acid sequence: CASSLPPSGGADTQYF.

This clonotype was observed a few times. The chain couples TRBV7-2 to TRBJ2-2; 9 bases line up with TRBD1. V was clipped by 5 bases and J by 0 bases; unmatched bases: 1. CDR1 and CDR2 (germline): SGHTA, FQGNSA. The CDR3 sequence is 15 residues long. Here the CDR3 reads CASSGDRANTGELFF. The CDR3, as DNA: TGTGCCAGCAGCGGGGACAGGGCGAACACCGGGGAGCTGTTTTTT.

This rearrangement joins TRBV7-2 to TRBJ2-1; 14 bases align to TRBD2. Unmatched junction bases numbered 4, after V lost 4 bases and J lost 8 bases. CDR1 is SGHTA and CDR2 is FQGNSA in the germline V gene. This CDR3 has 15 residues. The CDR3 DNA reads as TGTGCCAGCAGCTCAATGACTAGCGGGAGGGATGAGCAGTTCTTC. It codes for CASSSMTSGRDEQFF.

On this clonotype: A read error may be the cause here, since a much bigger clone is one base away. The genes are TRBV7-9 and TRBJ1-1; D possibly corresponds to TRBD1 (6 bases). CDR3 length equals 11 residues. The V gene's germline CDR1 is SEHNR and CDR2 FQNEAQ (reference sequence). The CDR3 nucleotides read TGTGACAGCAGCTTACAGGGAGAAGCTTTCTTT. Protein: CDSSLQGEAFF.

This clonotype was seen more than once but under ten times. The chain joins TRBV4-2 to TRBJ2-5, with 8 positions matching TRBD2. The germline CDR1 and CDR2 sequences are LGHNA and YNFKEQ. CDR3 size: 16 residues. The V gene end was trimmed by 3 bases and the J gene end by 2 bases; junction bases not matched to a gene: 8. The CDR3, as DNA: TGTGCCAGCAGCCACCTTCTAGCGGGTCGGCAAGAGACCCAGTACTTC. Translating it yields CASSHLLAGRQETQYF.

This clonotype was seen a few times. An end of the junction differs from the germline gene, which may be a read error. The chain joins TRBV12-3 or TRBV12-4 to TRBJ1-2; D unresolved. The CDR3 has 11 residues. The DNA for the CDR3 is TGTGCCAGTAGTTTGGACGGATTCGTCACCTTC. Translated, it gives CASSLDGFVTF.

The chain recombines TRBV7-2 with TRBJ2-7, with 9 bases fitting TRBD2. Germline CDR1 reads SGHTA; CDR2 reads FQGNSA. This CDR3 is built from 15 residues. J was trimmed by 4 bases and V by 1 base; bases with no gene match: 5. CDR3 in amino acids: CASSLDSAGGYEQYF. CDR3 DNA sequence: TGTGCCAGCAGCTTAGATTCCGCGGGAGGGTACGAGCAGTACTTC.

This chain links TRBV20-1 with TRBJ1-2, with D unclear. The CDR3 is made up of 13 amino acids. Germline assignment: CDR1 DFQATT and CDR2 SNEGSKA (reference sequence). Trimming removed 3 bases from V and 1 base from J, with 9 bases in between. CDR3 region: CSARDAVNYGYTF. The CDR3 DNA follows: TGCAGTGCTAGGGACGCAGTTAACTATGGCTACACCTTC.

This clonotype was observed a few times. V usage is TRBV29-1 and J usage is TRBJ1-1; D possibly corresponds to TRBD1 (5 bases). Germline V lookup: CDR1 SQVTM, CDR2 ANQGSEA. The CDR3 covers 11 residues. V lost 4 bases and J lost 11, with 14 bases in between. The CDR3 region has the DNA TGCAGCGTTGGGGACCGCTTAGAGGCTTTCTTT. This gives the protein CSVGDRLEAFF.

J is TRBJ2-5 and V is TRBV5-1; the match to TRBD2 covers 11 bases. Germline CDR1 SGHRS, CDR2 YFSETQ. The CDR3 is 16 residues long. The V gene end was trimmed by 4 bases and the J gene end by 4 bases; junction bases not matched to a gene: 9. In DNA form, the CDR3 reads TGCGCCAGCAGCACTTCGACTAGCGGGATCCCAGAGACCCAGTACTTC. Its protein product is CASSTSTSGIPETQYF.

The chain employs TRBV27 and TRBJ2-5; 13 bases are shared with TRBD2. The germline V gene has CDR1 MNHEY and CDR2 SMNVEV (reference sequence). The CDR3 spans 14 residues. With V trimmed by 4 bases and J by 7 bases, 3 bases remained unmatched. CDR3 sequence reads: CASSSRLAGGTQYF. In DNA form, the CDR3 reads TGTGCCAGCAGTTCCCGACTAGCGGGGGGGACCCAGTACTTC.